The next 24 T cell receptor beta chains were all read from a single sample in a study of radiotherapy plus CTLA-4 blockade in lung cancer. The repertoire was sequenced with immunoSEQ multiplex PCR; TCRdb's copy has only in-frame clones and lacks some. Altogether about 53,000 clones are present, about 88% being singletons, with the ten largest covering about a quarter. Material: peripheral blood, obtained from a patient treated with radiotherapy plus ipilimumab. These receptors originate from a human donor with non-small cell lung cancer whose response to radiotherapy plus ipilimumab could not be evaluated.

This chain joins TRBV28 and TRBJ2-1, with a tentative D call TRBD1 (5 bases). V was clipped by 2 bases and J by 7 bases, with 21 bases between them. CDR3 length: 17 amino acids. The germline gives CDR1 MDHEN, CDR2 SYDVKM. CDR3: CASSLAQSVGQKNEQFF. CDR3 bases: TGTGCCAGCAGTTTAGCCCAATCCGTGGGGCAGAAGAATGAGCAGTTCTTC.

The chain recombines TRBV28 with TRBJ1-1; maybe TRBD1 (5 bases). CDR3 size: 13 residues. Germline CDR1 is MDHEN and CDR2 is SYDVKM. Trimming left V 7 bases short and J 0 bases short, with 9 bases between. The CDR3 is CASTWGLNTEAFF. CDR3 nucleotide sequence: TGTGCCAGCACTTGGGGCCTGAACACTGAAGCTTTCTTT.

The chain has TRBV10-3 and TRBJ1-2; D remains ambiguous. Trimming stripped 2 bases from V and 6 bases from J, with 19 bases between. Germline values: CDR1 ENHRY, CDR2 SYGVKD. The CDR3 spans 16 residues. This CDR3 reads CAISEVETHTSNGYTF. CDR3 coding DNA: TGTGCCATCAGTGAGGTCGAGACACACACTTCGAATGGCTACACCTTC.

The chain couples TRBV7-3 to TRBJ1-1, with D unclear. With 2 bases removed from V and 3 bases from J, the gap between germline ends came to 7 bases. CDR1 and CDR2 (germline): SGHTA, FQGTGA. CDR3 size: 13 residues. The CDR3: CASSLESYTEAFF. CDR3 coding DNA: TGTGCCAGCAGCTTAGAGAGTTACACTGAAGCTTTCTTT.

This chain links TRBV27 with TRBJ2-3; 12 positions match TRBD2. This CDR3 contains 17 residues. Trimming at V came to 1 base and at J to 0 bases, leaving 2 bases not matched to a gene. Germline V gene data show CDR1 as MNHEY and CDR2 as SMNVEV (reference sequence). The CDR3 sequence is CASSLLLAGGSTDTQYF. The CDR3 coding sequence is TGTGCCAGCAGTTTATTACTAGCGGGAGGTAGCACAGATACGCAGTATTTT.

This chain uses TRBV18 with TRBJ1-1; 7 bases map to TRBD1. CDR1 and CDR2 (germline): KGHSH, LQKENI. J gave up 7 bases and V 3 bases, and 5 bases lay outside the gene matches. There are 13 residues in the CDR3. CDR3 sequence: CASSPTGTVEAFF. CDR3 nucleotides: TGTGCCAGCTCACCTACCGGGACAGTTGAAGCTTTCTTT.

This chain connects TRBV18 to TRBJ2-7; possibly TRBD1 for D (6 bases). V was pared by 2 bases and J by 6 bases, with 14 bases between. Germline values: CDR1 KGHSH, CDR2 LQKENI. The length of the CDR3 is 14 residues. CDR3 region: CASSPGQPSPEQYF. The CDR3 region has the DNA TGTGCCAGCTCACCAGGACAGCCAAGCCCCGAGCAGTACTTC. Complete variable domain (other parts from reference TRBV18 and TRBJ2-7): NAGVMQNPRHLVRRRGQEARLRCSPMKGHSHVYWYRQLPEEGLKFMVYLQKENIIDESGMPKERFSAEFPKEGPSILRIQQVVRGDSAAYFCASSPGQPSPEQYFGPGTRLTVT.

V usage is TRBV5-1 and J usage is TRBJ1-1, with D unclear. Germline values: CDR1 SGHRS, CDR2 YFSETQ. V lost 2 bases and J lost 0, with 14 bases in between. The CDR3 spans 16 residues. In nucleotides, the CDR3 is TGCGCCAGCAGCTTCGGATATAGGAGTTTGAACACTGAAGCTTTCTTT. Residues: CASSFGYRSLNTEAFF.

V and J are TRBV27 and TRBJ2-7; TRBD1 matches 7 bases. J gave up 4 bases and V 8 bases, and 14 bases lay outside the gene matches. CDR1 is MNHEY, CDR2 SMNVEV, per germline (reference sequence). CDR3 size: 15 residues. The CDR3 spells CASRDSTGDLYEQYF. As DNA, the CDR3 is TGTGCCAGCCGAGACTCTACAGGGGACCTTTACGAGCAGTACTTC.

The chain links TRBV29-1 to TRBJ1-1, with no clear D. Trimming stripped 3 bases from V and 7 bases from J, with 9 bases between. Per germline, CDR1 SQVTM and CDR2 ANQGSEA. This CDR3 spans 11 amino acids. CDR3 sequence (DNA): TGCAGCGTTGATCAACAGCTTGAAGCTTTCTTT. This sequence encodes CSVDQQLEAFF.

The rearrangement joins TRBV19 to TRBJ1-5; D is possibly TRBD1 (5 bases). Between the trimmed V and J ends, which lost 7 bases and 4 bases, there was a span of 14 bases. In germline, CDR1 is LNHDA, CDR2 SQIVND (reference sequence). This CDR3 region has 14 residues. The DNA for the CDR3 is TGTGCCAGTAAAAACCTCGGGGGGAATCAGCCCCAGCATTTT. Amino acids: CASKNLGGNQPQHF.

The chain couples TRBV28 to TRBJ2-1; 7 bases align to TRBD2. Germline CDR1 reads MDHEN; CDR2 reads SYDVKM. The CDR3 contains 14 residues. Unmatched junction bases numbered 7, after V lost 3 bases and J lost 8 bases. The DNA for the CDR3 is TGTGCCAGCAGTTTTCAGACTAGCCGCGATGAGCAGTTCTTC. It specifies CASSFQTSRDEQFF.

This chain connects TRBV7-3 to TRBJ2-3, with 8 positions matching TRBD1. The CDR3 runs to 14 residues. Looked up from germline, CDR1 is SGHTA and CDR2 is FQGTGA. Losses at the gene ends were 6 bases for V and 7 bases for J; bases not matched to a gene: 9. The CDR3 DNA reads TGTGCCAGCAGTCGGACAGGGTCAGTGTATACGCAGTATTTT. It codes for CASSRTGSVYTQYF.

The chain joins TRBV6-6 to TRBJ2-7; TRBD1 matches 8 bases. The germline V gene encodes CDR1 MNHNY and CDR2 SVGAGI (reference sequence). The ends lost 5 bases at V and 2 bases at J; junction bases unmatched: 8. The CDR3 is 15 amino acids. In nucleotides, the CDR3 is TGTGCCAGCAGTGACGGACAGGGCCACCCCTACGAGCAGTACTTC. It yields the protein CASSDGQGHPYEQYF.

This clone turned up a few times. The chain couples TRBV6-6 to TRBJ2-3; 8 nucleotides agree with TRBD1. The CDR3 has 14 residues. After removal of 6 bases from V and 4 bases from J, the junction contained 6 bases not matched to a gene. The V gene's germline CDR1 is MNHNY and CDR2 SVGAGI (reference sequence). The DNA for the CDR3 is TGTGCCAGCAGATATTGGACAGGGTCAGATACGCAGTATTTT. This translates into CASRYWTGSDTQYF.

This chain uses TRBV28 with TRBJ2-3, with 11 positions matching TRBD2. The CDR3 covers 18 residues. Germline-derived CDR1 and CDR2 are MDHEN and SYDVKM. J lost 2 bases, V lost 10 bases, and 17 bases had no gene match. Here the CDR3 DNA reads TGTGCCACCCGACTAGCGGGATTAAAGTTGACCTCCACAGATACGCAGTATTTT. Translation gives CATRLAGLKLTSTDTQYF.

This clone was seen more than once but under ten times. CDR3 amino acids: CASSVAGDGANVLTF. The CDR3 bases are TGTGCCAGCAGCGTAGCGGGGGATGGGGCCAACGTCCTGACTTTC. The chain combines TRBV9 with TRBJ2-6; tentatively, D is TRBD2 (6 bases). V lost 0 bases, J lost 3 bases, and 7 bases lay in between. Germline V gene lookup returns CDR1 SGDLS and CDR2 YYNGEE. The CDR3 is 15 residues long.

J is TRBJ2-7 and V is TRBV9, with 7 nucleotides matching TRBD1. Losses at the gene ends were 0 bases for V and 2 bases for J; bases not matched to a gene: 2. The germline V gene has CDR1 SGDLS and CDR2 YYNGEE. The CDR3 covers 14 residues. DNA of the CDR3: TGTGCCAGCAGCGTAGCACAGGGGACCTACGAGCAGTACTTC. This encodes CASSVAQGTYEQYF. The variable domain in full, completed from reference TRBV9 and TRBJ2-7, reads DSGVTQTPKHLITATGQRVTLRCSPRSGDLSVYWYQQSLDQGLQFLIQYYNGEERAKGNILERFSAQQFPDLHSELNLSSLELGDSALYFCASSVAQGTYEQYFGPGTRLTVT.

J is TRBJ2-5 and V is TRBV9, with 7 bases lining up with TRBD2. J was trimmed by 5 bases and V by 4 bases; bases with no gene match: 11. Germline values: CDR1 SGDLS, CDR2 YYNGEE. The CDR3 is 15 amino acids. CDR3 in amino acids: CASSPGGGRAETQYF. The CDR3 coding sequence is TGTGCCAGCAGCCCCGGAGGCGGGAGAGCGGAGACCCAGTACTTC. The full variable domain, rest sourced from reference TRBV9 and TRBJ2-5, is DSGVTQTPKHLITATGQRVTLRCSPRSGDLSVYWYQQSLDQGLQFLIQYYNGEERAKGNILERFSAQQFPDLHSELNLSSLELGDSALYFCASSPGGGRAETQYFGPGTRLLVL.

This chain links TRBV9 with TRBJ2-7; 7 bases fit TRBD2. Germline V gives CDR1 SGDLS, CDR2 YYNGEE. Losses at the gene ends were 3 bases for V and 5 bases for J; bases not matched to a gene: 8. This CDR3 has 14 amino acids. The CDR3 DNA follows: TGTGCCAGCAGCGGCCGCGGCGGGGGAGACGAGCAGTACTTC. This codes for CASSGRGGGDEQYF.

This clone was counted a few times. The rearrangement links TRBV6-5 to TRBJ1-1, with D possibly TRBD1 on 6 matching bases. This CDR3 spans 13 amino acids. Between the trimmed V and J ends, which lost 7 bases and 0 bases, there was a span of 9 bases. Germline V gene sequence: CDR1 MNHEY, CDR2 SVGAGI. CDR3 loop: CASTGHLNTEAFF. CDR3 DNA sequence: TGTGCCAGCACGGGACACTTGAACACTGAAGCTTTCTTT.

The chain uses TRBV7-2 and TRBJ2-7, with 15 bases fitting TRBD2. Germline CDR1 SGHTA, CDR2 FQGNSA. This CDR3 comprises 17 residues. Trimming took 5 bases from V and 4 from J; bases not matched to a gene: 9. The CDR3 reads CASSAGLAGGPAYEQYF. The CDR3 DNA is TGTGCCAGCAGCGCCGGACTAGCGGGAGGGCCTGCATACGAGCAGTACTTC. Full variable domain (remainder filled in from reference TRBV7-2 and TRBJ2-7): GAGVSQSPSNKVTEKGKDVELRCDPISGHTALYWYRQSLGQGLEFLIYFQGNSAPDKSGLPSDRFSAERTGGSVSTLTIQRTQQEDSAVYLCASSAGLAGGPAYEQYFGPGTRLTVT.

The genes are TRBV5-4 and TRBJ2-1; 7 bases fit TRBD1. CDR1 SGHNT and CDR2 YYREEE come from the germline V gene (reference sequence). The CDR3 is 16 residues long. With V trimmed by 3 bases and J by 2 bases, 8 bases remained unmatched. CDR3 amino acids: CASSSGQDYTYNEQFF. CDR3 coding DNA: TGTGCCAGCAGCTCTGGACAGGATTATACCTACAATGAGCAGTTCTTC.

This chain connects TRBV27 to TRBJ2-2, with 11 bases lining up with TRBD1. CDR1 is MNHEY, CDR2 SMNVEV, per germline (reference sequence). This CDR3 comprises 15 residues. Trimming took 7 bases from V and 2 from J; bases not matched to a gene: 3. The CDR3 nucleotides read TGTGCCAGCACCAGGACAGGGGGCAACACCGGGGAGCTGTTTTTT. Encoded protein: CASTRTGGNTGELFF.